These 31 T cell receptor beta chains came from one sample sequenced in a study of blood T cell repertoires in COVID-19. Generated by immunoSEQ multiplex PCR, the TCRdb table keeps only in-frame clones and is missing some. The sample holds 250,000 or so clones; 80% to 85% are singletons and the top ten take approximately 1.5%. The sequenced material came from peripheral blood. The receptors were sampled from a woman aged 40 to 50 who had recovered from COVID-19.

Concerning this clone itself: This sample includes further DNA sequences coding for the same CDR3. This chain's CDR3 is CASSAGQHSNQPQHF. For the CDR3, the DNA is TGTGCCAGCTCAGCGGGACAGCATAGCAATCAGCCCCAGCATTTT. This rearrangement joins TRBV18 to TRBJ1-5; the match to TRBD1 covers 7 bases. The V gene's germline CDR1 is KGHSH and CDR2 LQKENI. The CDR3 has 15 amino acids. The V and J ends lost 5 bases and 0 bases, in that order; junction bases with no gene match: 4.

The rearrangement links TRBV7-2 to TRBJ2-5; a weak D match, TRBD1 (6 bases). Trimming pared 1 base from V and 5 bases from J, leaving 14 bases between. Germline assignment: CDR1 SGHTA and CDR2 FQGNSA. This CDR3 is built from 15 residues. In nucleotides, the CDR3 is TGTGCCAGCAGCTTAGGTGGGACAATAGGGGAGACCCAGTACTTC. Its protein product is CASSLGGTIGETQYF.

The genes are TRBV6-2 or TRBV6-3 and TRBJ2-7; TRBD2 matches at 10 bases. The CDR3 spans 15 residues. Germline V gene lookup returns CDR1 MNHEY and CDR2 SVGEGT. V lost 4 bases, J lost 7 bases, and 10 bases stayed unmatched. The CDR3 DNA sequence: TGTGCCAGCAGTTGGAGGACTAGCGGAGCTCGGGAGCAGTACTTC. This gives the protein CASSWRTSGAREQYF.

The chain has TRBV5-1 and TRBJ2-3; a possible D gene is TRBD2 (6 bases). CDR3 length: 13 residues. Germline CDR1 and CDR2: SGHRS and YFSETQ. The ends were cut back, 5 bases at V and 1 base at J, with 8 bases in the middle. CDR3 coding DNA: TGCGCCAGCAGGGAGGGTGGCACAGATACGCAGTATTTT. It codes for CASREGGTDTQYF. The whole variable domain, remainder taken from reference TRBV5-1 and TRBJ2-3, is KAGVTQTPRYLIKTRGQQVTLSCSPISGHRSVSWYQQTPGQGLQFLFEYFSETQRNKGNFPGRFSGRQFSNSRSEMNVSTLELGDSALYLCASREGGTDTQYFGPGTRLTVL.

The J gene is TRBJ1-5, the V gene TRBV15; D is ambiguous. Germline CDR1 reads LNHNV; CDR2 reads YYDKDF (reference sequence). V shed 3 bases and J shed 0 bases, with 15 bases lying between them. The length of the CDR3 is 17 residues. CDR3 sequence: CATSSSVSRDSNQPQHF. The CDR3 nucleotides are TGTGCCACCAGCAGTAGCGTCAGCCGGGATAGCAATCAGCCCCAGCATTTT.

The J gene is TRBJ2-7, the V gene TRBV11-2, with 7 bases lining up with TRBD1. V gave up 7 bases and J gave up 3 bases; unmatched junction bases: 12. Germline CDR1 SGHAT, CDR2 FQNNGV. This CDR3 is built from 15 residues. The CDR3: CASNLLDRFNYEQYF. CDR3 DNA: TGTGCCAGCAACCTCCTGGACAGGTTCAACTACGAGCAGTACTTC.

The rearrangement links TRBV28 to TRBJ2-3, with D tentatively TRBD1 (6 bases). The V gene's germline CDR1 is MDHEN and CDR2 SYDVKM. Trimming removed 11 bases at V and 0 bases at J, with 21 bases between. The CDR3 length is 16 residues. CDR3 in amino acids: CAVPARGGSSTDTQYF. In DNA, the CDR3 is TGTGCCGTCCCGGCGAGAGGGGGTTCCAGCACAGATACGCAGTATTTT.

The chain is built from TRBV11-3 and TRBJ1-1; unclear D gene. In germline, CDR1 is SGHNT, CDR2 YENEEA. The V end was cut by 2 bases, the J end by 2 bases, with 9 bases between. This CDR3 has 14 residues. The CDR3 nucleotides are TGTGCCAGCAGCTTACCTCAGGCCAACACTGAAGCTTTCTTT. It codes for CASSLPQANTEAFF.

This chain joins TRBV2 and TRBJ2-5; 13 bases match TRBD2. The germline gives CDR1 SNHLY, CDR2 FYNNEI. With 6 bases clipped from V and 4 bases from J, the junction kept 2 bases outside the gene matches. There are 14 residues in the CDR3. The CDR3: CASRLAGGRETQYF. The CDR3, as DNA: TGTGCCAGCAGACTAGCGGGGGGGCGAGAGACCCAGTACTTC. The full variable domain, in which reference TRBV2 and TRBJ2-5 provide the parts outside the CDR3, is EPEVTQTPSHQVTQMGQEVILRCVPISNHLYFYWYRQILGQKVEFLVSFYNNEISEKSEIFDDQFSVERPDGSNFTLKIRSTKLEDSAMYFCASRLAGGRETQYFGPGTRLLVL.

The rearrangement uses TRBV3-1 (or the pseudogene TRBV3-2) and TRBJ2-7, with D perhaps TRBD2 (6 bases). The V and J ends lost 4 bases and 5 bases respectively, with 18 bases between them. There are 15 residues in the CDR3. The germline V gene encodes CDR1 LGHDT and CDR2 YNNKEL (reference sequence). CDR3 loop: CASSRRSGRYNEQYF. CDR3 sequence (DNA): TGTGCCAGCAGCCGCCGGTCAGGGAGGTATAACGAGCAGTACTTC.

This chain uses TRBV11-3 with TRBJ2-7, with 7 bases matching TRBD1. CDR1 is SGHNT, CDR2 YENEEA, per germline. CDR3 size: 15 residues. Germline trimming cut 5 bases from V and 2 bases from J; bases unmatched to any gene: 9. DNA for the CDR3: TGTGCCAGCAGCGGCGTAGGGCAGGGGGCCTACGAGCAGTACTTC. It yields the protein CASSGVGQGAYEQYF.

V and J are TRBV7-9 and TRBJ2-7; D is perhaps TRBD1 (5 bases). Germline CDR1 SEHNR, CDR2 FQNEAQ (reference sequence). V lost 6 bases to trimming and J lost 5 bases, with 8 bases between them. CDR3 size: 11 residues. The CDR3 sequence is CASSTRDEQYF. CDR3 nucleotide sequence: TGTGCCAGCAGTACCAGGGACGAGCAGTACTTC.

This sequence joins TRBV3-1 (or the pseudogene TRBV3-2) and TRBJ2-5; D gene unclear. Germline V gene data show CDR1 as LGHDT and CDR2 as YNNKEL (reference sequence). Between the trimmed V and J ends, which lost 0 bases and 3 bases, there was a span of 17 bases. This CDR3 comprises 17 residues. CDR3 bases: TGTGCCAGCAGCCAAGATGCGCCAGCGTACGTGAAAGAGACCCAGTACTTC. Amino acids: CASSQDAPAYVKETQYF.

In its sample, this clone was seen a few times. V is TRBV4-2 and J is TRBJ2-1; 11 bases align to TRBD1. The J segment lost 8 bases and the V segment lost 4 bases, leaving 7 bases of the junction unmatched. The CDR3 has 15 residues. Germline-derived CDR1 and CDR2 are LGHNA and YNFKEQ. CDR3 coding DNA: TGTGCCAGCAGCCCTCGGGGACAGGGGGTCCATGAGCAGTTCTTC. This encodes CASSPRGQGVHEQFF.

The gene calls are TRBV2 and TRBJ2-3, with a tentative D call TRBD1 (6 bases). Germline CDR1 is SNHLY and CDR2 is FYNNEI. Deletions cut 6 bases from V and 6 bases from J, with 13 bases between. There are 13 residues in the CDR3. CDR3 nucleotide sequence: TGTGCCAGCAGACTCACAGGGTGGGATACGCAGTATTTT. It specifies CASRLTGWDTQYF.

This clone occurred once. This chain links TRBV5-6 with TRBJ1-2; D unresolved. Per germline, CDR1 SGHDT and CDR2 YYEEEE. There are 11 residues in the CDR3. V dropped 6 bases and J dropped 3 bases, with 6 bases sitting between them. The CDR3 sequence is CASTRDYGYTF. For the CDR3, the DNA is TGTGCCAGCACCCGTGACTATGGCTACACCTTC.

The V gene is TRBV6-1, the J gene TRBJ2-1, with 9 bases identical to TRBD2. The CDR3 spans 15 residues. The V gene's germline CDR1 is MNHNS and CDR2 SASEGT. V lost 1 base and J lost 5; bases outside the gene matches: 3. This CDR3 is CASSEVAGAHNEQFF. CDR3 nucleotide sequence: TGTGCCAGCAGTGAAGTAGCGGGGGCCCACAATGAGCAGTTCTTC.

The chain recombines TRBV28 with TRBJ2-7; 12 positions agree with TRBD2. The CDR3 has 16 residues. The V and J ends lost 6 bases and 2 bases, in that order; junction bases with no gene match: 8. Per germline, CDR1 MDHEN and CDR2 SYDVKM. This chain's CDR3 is CASSPSGGGKTYEQYF. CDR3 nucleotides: TGTGCCAGCAGCCCTAGCGGGGGGGGCAAAACCTACGAGCAGTACTTC.

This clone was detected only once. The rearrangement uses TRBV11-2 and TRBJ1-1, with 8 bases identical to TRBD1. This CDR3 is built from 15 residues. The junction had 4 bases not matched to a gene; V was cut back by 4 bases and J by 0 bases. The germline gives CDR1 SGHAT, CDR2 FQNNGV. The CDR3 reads CASSSGDRLNTEAFF. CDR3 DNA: TGTGCCAGCAGCTCCGGGGACAGGTTGAACACTGAAGCTTTCTTT. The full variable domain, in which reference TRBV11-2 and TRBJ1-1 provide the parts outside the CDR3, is EAGVAQSPRYKIIEKRQSVAFWCNPISGHATLYWYQQILGQGPKLLIQFQNNGVVDDSQLPKDRFSAERLKGVDSTLKIQPAKLEDSAVYLCASSSGDRLNTEAFFGQGTRLTVV.

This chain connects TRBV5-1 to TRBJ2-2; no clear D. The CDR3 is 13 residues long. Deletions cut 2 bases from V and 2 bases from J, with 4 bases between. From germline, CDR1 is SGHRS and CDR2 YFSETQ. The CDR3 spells CASSFPNTGELFF. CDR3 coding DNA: TGCGCCAGCAGCTTCCCAAACACCGGGGAGCTGTTTTTT. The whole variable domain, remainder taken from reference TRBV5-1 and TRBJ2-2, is KAGVTQTPRYLIKTRGQQVTLSCSPISGHRSVSWYQQTPGQGLQFLFEYFSETQRNKGNFPGRFSGRQFSNSRSEMNVSTLELGDSALYLCASSFPNTGELFFGEGSRLTVL.

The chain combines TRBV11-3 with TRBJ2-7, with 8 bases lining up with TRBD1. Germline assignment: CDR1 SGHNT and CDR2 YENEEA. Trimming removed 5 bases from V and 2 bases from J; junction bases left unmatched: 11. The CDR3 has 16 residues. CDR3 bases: TGTGCCAGCAGCCCCGGGTCCGGGACAGGAGCCTACGAGCAGTACTTC. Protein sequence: CASSPGSGTGAYEQYF.

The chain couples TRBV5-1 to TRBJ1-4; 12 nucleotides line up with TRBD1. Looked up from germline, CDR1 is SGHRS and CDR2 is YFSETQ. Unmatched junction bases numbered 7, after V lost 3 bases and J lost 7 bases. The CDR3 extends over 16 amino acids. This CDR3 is CASSSPGTGGSEKLFF. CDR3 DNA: TGCGCCAGCAGCTCGCCCGGGACAGGGGGCTCTGAAAAACTGTTTTTT.

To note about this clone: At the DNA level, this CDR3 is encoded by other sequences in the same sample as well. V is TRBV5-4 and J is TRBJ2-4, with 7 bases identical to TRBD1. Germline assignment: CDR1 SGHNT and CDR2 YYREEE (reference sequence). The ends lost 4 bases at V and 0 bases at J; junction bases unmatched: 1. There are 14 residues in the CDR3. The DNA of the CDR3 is TGTGCCAGCAGCAGACAGGGAGCCAAAAACATTCAGTACTTC. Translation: CASSRQGAKNIQYF. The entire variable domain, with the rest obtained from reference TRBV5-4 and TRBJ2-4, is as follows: ETGVTQSPTHLIKTRGQQVTLRCSSQSGHNTVSWYQQALGQGPQFIFQYYREEENGRGNFPPRFSGLQFPNYSSELNVNALELDDSALYLCASSRQGAKNIQYFGAGTRLSVL.

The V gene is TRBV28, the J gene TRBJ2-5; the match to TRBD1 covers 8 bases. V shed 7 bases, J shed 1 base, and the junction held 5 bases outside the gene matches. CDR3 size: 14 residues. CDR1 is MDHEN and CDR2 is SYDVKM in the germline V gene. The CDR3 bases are TGTGCCAGCACAGGGGGCGCCGCCCAAGAGACCCAGTACTTC. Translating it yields CASTGGAAQETQYF.

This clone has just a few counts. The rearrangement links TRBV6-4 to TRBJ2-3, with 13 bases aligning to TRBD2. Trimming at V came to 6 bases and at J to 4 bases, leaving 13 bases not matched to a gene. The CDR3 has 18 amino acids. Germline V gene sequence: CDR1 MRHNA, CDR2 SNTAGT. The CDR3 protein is CASSGGSPGTSGADTQYF. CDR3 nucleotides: TGTGCCAGCAGCGGAGGGTCACCCGGGACTAGCGGGGCAGATACGCAGTATTTT.

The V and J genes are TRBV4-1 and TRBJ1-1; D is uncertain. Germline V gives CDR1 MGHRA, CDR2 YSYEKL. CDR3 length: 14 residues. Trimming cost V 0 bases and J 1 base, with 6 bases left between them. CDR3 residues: CASSQDRRNTEAFF. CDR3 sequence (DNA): TGCGCCAGCAGCCAAGACAGGCGGAACACTGAAGCTTTCTTT.

Here the CDR3 DNA reads TGTGCCAGCAATCAGCGGGGGGTCAATGAGCAGTTCTTC. It encodes CASNQRGVNEQFF. The V gene is TRBV27, the J gene TRBJ2-1, with TRBD2 identical over 9 bases. CDR1 MNHEY and CDR2 SMNVEV come from the germline V gene (reference sequence). The length of the CDR3 is 13 residues. The trim removed 7 bases at V and 6 bases at J, leaving 4 bases unmatched.

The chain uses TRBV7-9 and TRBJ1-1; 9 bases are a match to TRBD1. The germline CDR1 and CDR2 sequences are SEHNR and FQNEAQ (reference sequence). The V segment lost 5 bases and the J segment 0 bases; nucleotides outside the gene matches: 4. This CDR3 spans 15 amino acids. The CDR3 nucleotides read TGTGCCAGCAGCCCACAGGGGGCGGTGAACACTGAAGCTTTCTTT. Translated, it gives CASSPQGAVNTEAFF.

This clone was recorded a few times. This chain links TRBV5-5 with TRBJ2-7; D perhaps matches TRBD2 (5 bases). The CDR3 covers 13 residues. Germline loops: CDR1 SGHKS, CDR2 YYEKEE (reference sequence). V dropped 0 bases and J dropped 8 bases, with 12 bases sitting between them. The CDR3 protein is CASSLDGLVKQYF. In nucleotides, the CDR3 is TGTGCCAGCAGCTTGGACGGACTGGTGAAGCAGTACTTC.

CDR3 protein: CASRPRDRGDEQYF. CDR3 in DNA: TGTGCCAGCAGACCACGGGACAGGGGGGACGAGCAGTACTTC. The rearrangement links TRBV6-5 to TRBJ2-7; 11 bases agree with TRBD1. This CDR3 has 14 residues. Germline V gene data show CDR1 as MNHEY and CDR2 as SVGAGI. V dropped 6 bases and J dropped 5; count of bases not matched to a gene: 6.

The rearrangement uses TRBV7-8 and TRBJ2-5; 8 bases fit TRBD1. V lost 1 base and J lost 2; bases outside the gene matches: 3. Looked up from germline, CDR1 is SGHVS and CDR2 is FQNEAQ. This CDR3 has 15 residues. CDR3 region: CASSLETGDQETQYF. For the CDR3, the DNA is TGTGCCAGCAGCTTAGAGACAGGGGATCAAGAGACCCAGTACTTC.